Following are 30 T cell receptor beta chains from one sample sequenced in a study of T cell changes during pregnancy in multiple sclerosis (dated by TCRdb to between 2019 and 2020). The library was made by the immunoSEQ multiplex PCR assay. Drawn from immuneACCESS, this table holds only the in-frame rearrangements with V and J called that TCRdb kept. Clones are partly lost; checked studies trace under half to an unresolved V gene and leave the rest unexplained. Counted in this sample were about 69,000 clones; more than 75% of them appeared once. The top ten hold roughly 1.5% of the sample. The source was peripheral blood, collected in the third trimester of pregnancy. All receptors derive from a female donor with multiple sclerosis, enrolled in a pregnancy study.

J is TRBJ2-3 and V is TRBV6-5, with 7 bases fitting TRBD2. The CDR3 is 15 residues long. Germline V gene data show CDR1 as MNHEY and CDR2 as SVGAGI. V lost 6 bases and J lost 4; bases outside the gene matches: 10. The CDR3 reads CASSLPGGRADTQYF. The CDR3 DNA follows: TGTGCCAGCAGCCTCCCCGGGGGGAGAGCAGATACGCAGTATTTT.

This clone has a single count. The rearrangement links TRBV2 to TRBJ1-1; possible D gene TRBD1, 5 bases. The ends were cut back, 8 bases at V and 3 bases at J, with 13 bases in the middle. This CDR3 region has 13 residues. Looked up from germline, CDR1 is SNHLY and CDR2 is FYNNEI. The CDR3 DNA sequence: TGTGCCAGCCAATTCTACAGGTACACTGAAGCTTTCTTT. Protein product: CASQFYRYTEAFF. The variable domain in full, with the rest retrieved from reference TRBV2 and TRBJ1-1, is EPEVTQTPSHQVTQMGQEVILRCVPISNHLYFYWYRQILGQKVEFLVSFYNNEISEKSEIFDDQFSVERPDGSNFTLKIRSTKLEDSAMYFCASQFYRYTEAFFGQGTRLTVV.

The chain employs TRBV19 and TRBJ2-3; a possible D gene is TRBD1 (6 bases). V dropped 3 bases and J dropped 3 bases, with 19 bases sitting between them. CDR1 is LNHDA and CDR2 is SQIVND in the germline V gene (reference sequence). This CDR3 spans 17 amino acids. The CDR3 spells CASSIRPQWGRTDTQYF. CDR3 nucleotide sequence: TGTGCCAGTAGTATCAGGCCCCAGTGGGGGCGTACAGATACGCAGTATTTT.

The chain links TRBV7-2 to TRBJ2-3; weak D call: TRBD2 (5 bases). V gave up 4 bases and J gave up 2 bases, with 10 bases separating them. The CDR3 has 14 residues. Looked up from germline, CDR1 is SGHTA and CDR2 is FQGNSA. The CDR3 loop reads CASSSGVLTDTQYF. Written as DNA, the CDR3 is TGTGCCAGCAGCTCCGGGGTCCTCACAGATACGCAGTATTTT.

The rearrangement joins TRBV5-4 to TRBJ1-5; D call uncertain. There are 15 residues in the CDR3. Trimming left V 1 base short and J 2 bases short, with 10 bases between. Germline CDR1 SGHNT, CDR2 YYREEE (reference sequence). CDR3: CASSLTPEGNQPQHF. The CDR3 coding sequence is TGTGCCAGCAGCTTGACCCCCGAGGGCAATCAGCCCCAGCATTTT.

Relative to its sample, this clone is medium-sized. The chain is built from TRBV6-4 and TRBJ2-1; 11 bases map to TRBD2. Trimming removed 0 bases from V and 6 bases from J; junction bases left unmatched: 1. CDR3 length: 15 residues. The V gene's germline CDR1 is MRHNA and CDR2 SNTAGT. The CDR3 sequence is CASSDSSGGANEQFF. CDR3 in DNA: TGTGCCAGCAGTGACTCTAGCGGGGGGGCCAATGAGCAGTTCTTC.

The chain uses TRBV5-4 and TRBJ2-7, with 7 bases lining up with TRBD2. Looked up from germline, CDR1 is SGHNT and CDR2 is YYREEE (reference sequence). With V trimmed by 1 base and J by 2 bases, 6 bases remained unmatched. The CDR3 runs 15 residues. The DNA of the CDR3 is TGTGCCAGCAGCTTGCGGAGCGGGGCGACCTACGAGCAGTACTTC. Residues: CASSLRSGATYEQYF.

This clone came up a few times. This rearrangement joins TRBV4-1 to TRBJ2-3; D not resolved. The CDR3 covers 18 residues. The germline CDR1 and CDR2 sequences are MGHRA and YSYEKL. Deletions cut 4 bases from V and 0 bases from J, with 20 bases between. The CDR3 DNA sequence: TGCGCCAGCAGCCCAACCCCCACTTTAGAACCAAGCACAGATACGCAGTATTTT. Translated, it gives CASSPTPTLEPSTDTQYF.

The CDR3 coding sequence is TGTGCCAGCAGCTTAGCTGTCGGTGCCGTCGGGCAGTACTTC. This codes for CASSLAVGAVGQYF. The chain has TRBV7-2 and TRBJ2-7, with no clear D. Between the trimmed V and J ends, which lost 0 bases and 9 bases, there was a span of 15 bases. CDR1 is SGHTA, CDR2 FQGNSA, per germline. The CDR3 is 14 residues long.

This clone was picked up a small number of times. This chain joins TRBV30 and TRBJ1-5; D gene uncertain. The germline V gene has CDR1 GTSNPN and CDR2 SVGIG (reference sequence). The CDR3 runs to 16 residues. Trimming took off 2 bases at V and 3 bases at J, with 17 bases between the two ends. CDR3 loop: CAWSTPRHTNNQPQHF. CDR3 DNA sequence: TGTGCCTGGAGTACCCCGCGACACACGAACAATCAGCCCCAGCATTTT.

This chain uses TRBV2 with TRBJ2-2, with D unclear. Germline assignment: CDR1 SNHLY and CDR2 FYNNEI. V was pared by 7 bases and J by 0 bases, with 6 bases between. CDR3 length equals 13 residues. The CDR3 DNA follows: TGTGCCAGCATACCGGCGAACACCGGGGAGCTGTTTTTT. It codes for CASIPANTGELFF.

CDR3 amino acids: CASTPTGGEGPQHF. The CDR3 DNA reads as TGCGCCAGCACCCCGACAGGGGGTGAAGGGCCCCAGCATTTT. The chain couples TRBV10-2 to TRBJ1-5, with 9 positions matching TRBD1. CDR3 length: 14 amino acids. Germline CDR1 and CDR2: WSHSY and SAAADI. The V and J ends lost 7 bases and 9 bases, in that order; junction bases with no gene match: 10.

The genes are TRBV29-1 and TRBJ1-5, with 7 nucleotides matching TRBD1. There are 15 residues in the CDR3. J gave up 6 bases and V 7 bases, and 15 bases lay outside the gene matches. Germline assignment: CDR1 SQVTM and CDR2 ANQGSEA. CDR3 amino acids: CSASTGTAGSQPQHF. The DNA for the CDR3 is TGCAGCGCCTCGACAGGGACCGCAGGAAGTCAGCCCCAGCATTTT.

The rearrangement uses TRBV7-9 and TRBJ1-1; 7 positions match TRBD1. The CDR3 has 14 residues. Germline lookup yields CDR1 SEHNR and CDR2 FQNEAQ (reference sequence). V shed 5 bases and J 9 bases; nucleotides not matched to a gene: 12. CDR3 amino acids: CASSPSGTAGKAFF. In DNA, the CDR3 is TGTGCCAGCAGCCCTAGTGGGACAGCCGGAAAAGCTTTCTTT.

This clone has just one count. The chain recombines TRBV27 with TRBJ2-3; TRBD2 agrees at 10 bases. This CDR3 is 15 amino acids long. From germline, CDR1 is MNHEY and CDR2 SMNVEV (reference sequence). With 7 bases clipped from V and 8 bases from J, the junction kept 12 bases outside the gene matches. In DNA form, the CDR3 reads TGTGCCAGCACCAAATTAGCGGGGGGAGGTTTTACGCAGTATTTT. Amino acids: CASTKLAGGGFTQYF.

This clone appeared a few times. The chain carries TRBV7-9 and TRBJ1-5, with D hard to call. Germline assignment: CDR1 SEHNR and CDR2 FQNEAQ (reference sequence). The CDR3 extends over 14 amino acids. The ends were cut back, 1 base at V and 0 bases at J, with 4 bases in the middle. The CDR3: CASSLESSNQPQHF. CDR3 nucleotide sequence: TGTGCCAGCAGCTTAGAGAGTAGCAATCAGCCCCAGCATTTT.

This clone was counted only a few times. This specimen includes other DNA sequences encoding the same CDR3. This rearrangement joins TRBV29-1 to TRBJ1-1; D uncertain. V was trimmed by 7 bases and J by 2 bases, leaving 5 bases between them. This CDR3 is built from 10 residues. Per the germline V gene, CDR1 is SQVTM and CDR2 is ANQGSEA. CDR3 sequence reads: CSGQNTEAFF. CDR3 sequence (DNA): TGCAGCGGACAAAACACTGAAGCTTTCTTT.

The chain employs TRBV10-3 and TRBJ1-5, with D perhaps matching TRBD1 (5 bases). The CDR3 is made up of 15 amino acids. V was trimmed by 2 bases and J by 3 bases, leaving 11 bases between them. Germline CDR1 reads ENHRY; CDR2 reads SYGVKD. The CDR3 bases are TGTGCCATCAGTGAGGGGAGGGGCAACAATCAGCCCCAGCATTTT. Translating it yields CAISEGRGNNQPQHF.

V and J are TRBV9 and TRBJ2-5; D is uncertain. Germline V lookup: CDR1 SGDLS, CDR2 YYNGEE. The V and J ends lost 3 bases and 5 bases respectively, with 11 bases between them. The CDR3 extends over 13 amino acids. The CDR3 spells CASSARSGETQYF. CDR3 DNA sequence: TGTGCCAGCAGCGCCCGTTCCGGGGAGACCCAGTACTTC.

The CDR3 is CASGSGPAGASTDTQYF. Written as DNA, the CDR3 is TGTGCCAGCGGATCCGGCCCAGCGGGGGCCAGCACAGATACGCAGTATTTT. This chain joins TRBV7-2 and TRBJ2-3, with 8 bases aligning to TRBD2. The trim removed 8 bases at V and 0 bases at J, leaving 13 bases unmatched. Germline V lookup: CDR1 SGHTA, CDR2 FQGNSA. This CDR3 contains 17 residues.

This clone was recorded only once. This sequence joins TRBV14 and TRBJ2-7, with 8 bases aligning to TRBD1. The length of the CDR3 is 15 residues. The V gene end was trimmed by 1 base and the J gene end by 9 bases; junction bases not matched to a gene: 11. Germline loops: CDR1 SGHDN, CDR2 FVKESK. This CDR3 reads CASSQGTGLHSWQYF. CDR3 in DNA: TGTGCCAGCAGCCAAGGGACAGGGCTCCATTCTTGGCAGTACTTC.

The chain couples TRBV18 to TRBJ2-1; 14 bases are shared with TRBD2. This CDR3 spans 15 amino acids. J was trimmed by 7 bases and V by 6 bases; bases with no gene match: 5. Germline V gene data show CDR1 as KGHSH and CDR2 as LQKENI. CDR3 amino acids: CASSGLAGARNEQFF. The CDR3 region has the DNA TGTGCCAGCTCGGGACTAGCGGGGGCTCGGAATGAGCAGTTCTTC.

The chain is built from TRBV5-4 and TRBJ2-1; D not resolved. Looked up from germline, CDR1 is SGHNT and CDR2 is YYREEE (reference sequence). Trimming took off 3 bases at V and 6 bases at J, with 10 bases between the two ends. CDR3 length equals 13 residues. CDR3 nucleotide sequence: TGTGCCAGCAGCTCACCCTACAGCAATGAGCAGTTCTTC. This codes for CASSSPYSNEQFF.

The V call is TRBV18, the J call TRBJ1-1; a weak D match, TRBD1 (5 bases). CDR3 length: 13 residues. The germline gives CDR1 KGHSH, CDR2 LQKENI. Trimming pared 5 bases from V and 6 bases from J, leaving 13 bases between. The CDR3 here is CASSTGGVAEAFF. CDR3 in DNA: TGTGCCAGCTCAACCGGGGGGGTGGCTGAAGCTTTCTTT.

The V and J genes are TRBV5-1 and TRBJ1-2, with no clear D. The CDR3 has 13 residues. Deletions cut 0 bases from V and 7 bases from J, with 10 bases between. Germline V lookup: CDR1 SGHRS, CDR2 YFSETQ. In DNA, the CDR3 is TGCGCCAGCAGCTTGGATGGTTGGGCTGGCTACACCTTC. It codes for CASSLDGWAGYTF.

CDR3 sequence: CASSENRDSEKLFF. Here the CDR3 DNA reads TGTGCCAGCAGTGAAAACCGGGACAGCGAAAAACTGTTTTTT. The V and J genes are TRBV2 and TRBJ1-4; TRBD1 matches 7 bases. Germline V gene sequence: CDR1 SNHLY, CDR2 FYNNEI. This CDR3 region has 14 residues. V lost 2 bases to trimming and J lost 8 bases; unmatched junction nucleotides: 5.

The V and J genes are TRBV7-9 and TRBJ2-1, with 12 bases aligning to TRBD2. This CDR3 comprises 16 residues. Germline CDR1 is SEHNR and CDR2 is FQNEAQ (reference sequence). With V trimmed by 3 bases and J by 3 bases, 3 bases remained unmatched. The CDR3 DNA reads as TGTGCCAGCAGCTTTGGGACTAGCGGGTACTACAATGAGCAGTTCTTC. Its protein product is CASSFGTSGYYNEQFF.

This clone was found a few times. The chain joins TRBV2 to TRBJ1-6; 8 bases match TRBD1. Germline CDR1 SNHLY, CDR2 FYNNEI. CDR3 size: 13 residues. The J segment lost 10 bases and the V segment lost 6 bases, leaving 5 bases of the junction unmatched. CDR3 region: CASRGQETSPLHF. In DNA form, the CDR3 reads TGTGCCAGCAGGGGACAGGAGACATCACCCCTCCACTTT.

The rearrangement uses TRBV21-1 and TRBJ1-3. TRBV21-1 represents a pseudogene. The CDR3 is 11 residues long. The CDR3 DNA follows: TGTGCCAGGCCGGGGGTAAACACCATATATTTT. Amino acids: CARPGVNTIYF.

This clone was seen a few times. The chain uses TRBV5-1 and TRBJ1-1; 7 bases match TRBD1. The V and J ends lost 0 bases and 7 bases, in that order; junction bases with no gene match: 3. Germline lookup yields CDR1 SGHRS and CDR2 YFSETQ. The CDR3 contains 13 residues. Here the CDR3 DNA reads TGCGCCAGCAGCTTGGGTCGACAGGGTGAAGCTTTCTTT. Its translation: CASSLGRQGEAFF.